Sequencing of this T cell receptor beta chain was carried out in a study of blood T cell repertoires in COVID-19. Study details: PBMCs, B-cell-depleted T cells, or T cells were the source of the cDNA or gDNA that made up the material.

Assay used: immunoSEQ multiplex PCR; TCRdb lists only in-frame clones, some missing. The sample includes some 180,000 clones, 80% of them seen just once. The CDR3 sequence is 16 residues long. V lost 3 bases and J 0 bases, leaving 13 bases between the germline ends. The germline CDR1 and CDR2 sequences are SNHLY and FYNNEI. Assignments of participants to cohorts depended upon their own reported clinical history. Exposed participants came across a COVID-19 case within 2 weeks before study entry. This sequence joins TRBV2 and TRBJ2-3, with D perhaps matching TRBD2 (6 bases). Sequenced: PBMCs or T cells enriched from blood (not recorded which). This TCR was recovered from a man between 60 and 75 years old who had been exposed to COVID-19. The CDR3 reads CASSDWRGLSTDTQYF. CDR3 coding DNA: TGTGCCAGCAGTGATTGGCGGGGTCTGAGCACAGATACGCAGTATTTT.